Listed below are T cell receptor beta chains from one sample, sequenced in a study of cytomegalovirus exposure and HLA in healthy donors. The table came from immunoSEQ multiplex PCR; TCRdb's copy has only in-frame clones and leaves some out. Here the sample spans roughly 100,000 clones, 65% to 85% being singletons. Sequenced material: PBMCs. The source is a male donor in good health and CMV-seronegative. The CDR3 runs from the conserved cysteine through the conserved F or W. D genes are given only for firm matches. Where a row states a size, it is once, few, many or the class of an expanded clone; other rows omit it.

V: TRBV10-3; J: TRBJ2-7; size: -; D: TRBD2; CDR3: CAISESLGLAVSYEQYF; DNA: TGCGCCATCAGTGAGTCGTTAGGTCTAGCGGTATCTTACGAGCAGTACTTC
V: TRBV4-1; J: TRBJ2-1; size: few; D: -; CDR3: CASSKPGTLDEQFF; DNA: TGCGCCAGCAGCAAGCCCGGGACATTGGATGAGCAGTTCTTC
V: TRBV6-1; J: TRBJ2-5; size: once; D: -; CDR3: CASSEEVGRMGTQYF; DNA: TGTGCCAGCAGTGAAGAAGTGGGGCGTATGGGGACCCAGTACTTC
V: TRBV7-9; J: TRBJ2-3; size: once; D: -; CDR3: CASSPRTETDTQYF; DNA: TGTGCCAGCAGCCCACGGACAGAAACAGATACGCAGTATTTT
V: TRBV27; J: TRBJ2-1; size: -; D: TRBD2; CDR3: CASSLPGTSGASYNEQFF; DNA: TGTGCCAGCAGTTTACCCGGGACTAGCGGAGCCTCCTACAATGAGCAGTTCTTC
V: TRBV13; J: TRBJ2-1; size: -; D: TRBD1; CDR3: CASSTLGQNYNEQFF; DNA: TGTGCCAGCAGCACCCTGGGACAGAACTACAATGAGCAGTTCTTC
V: TRBV27; J: TRBJ2-7; size: -; D: -; CDR3: CASSQDGGYEQYF; DNA: TGTGCCAGCAGTCAAGACGGGGGTTACGAGCAGTACTTC
V: TRBV11-2; J: TRBJ2-1; size: -; D: TRBD2; CDR3: CASSPAGSGAYNEQFF; DNA: TGTGCCAGCAGCCCGGCCGGGAGCGGGGCCTACAATGAGCAGTTCTTC
V: TRBV7-2; J: TRBJ1-1; size: -; D: -; CDR3: CASSLFNRVSEAFF; DNA: TGTGCCAGCAGCTTATTTAACAGGGTCTCTGAAGCTTTCTTT
V: TRBV19; J: TRBJ2-7; size: -; D: TRBD1; CDR3: CASSTLQGAESYEQYF; DNA: TGTGCCAGTAGTACCCTCCAGGGGGCAGAGTCCTACGAGCAGTACTTC
V: TRBV11-2; J: TRBJ2-1; size: -; D: TRBD2; CDR3: CASSHSLADSYNEQFF; DNA: TGTGCCAGCAGCCACTCTCTAGCGGATTCCTACAATGAGCAGTTCTTC
V: TRBV27; J: TRBJ2-1; size: -; D: TRBD1; CDR3: CASSPTDRVGNEQFF; DNA: TGTGCCAGCAGTCCGACCGACAGGGTGGGGAATGAGCAGTTCTTC
V: TRBV5-1; J: TRBJ2-3; size: -; D: -; CDR3: CASSLAGGPRPDTQYF; DNA: TGCGCCAGCAGCTTGGCCGGGGGGCCCCGGCCAGATACGCAGTATTTT
V: TRBV4-2; J: TRBJ1-2; size: -; D: -; CDR3: CASSPPDRYSYGYTF; DNA: TGTGCCAGCAGCCCGCCAGATCGATATTCATATGGCTACACCTTC
V: TRBV9; J: TRBJ2-7; size: -; D: TRBD1; CDR3: CASSASGTGHHEQYF; DNA: TGTGCCAGCAGCGCCTCCGGGACAGGGCACCACGAGCAGTACTTC
V: TRBV6-5; J: TRBJ2-3; size: -; D: TRBD2; CDR3: CASSYRVAGATDTQYF; DNA: TGTGCCAGCAGCTACCGGGTAGCGGGAGCAACAGATACGCAGTATTTT
V: TRBV29-1; J: TRBJ2-7; size: -; D: -; CDR3: CSVRGTDEQYF; DNA: TGCAGCGTCCGGGGGACAGACGAGCAGTACTTC
V: TRBV7-3; J: TRBJ2-7; size: few; D: TRBD2; CDR3: CASSLGNSGTSEQYF; DNA: TGTGCCAGCAGCTTAGGTAATAGCGGGACATCCGAGCAGTACTTC
V: TRBV9; J: TRBJ2-7; size: -; D: TRBD1; CDR3: CASSVEGQGGYEQYF; DNA: TGTGCCAGCAGCGTAGAGGGACAGGGGGGATACGAGCAGTACTTC
V: TRBV30; J: TRBJ2-5; size: -; D: TRBD1; CDR3: CAWSVTGVDQYF; DNA: TGTGCCTGGAGTGTAACAGGGGTGGACCAGTACTTC
V: TRBV7-9; J: TRBJ2-5; size: -; D: TRBD2; CDR3: CASSLVGLAGGETQYF; DNA: TGTGCCAGCAGCTTAGTGGGACTAGCGGGAGGGGAGACCCAGTACTTC
V: TRBV5-1; J: TRBJ2-5; size: -; D: -; CDR3: CASSLATGALETQYF; DNA: TGCGCCAGCAGCTTGGCCACGGGAGCTCTGGAGACCCAGTACTTC
V: TRBV4-3; J: TRBJ2-7; size: -; D: -; CDR3: CASSQVPGNEQYF; DNA: TGCGCCAGCAGCCAAGTGCCCGGGAACGAGCAGTACTTC
V: TRBV2; J: TRBJ1-1; size: -; D: -; CDR3: CASSVGPFGAEAFF; DNA: TGTGCCAGCAGTGTGGGCCCGTTCGGCGCTGAAGCTTTCTTT
V: TRBV6-1; J: TRBJ2-2; size: few; D: -; CDR3: CASRRDSSTGELFF; DNA: TGTGCCAGCCGACGGGATTCGAGCACCGGGGAGCTGTTTTTT
V: TRBV9; J: TRBJ2-2; size: few; D: -; CDR3: CASSGTVNTGELFF; DNA: TGTGCCAGCAGCGGGACAGTGAACACCGGGGAGCTGTTTTTT
V: TRBV19; J: TRBJ2-5; size: -; D: -; CDR3: CASSIATVQETQYF; DNA: TGTGCCAGTAGTATAGCCACAGTCCAAGAGACCCAGTACTTC